Each of the 14 T cell receptor beta chains below was sequenced from the same sample in a study of blood T cell repertoires in COVID-19. Clones were read by immunoSEQ multiplex PCR, and TCRdb kept only the in-frame ones, dropping some. Among 90,000 or so clones listed, around 85% were seen once. The sample consisted of peripheral blood. These receptors were obtained from a woman aged 60-75 years with COVID-19, enrolled during active disease.

This clone has just one count. The chain uses TRBV7-9 and TRBJ2-7; a weak D match, TRBD1 (6 bases). This CDR3 is built from 14 residues. V lost 1 base and J 2 bases, leaving 9 bases between the germline ends. CDR1 is SEHNR, CDR2 FQNEAQ, per germline (reference sequence). CDR3 sequence (DNA): TGTGCCAGCAGCTTAGGAGGGGGTCCCTACGAGCAGTACTTC. It translates to CASSLGGGPYEQYF.

The chain joins TRBV4-3 to TRBJ1-6; possible D gene TRBD1, 6 bases. The germline gives CDR1 LGHNA, CDR2 YSLEER. Trimming took off 1 base at V and 7 bases at J, with 11 bases between the two ends. The CDR3 runs 15 residues. This chain's CDR3 is CASSQVGQGNSPLHF. The CDR3 bases are TGCGCCAGCAGCCAAGTTGGGCAGGGGAATTCACCCCTCCACTTT.

The J gene is TRBJ1-2, the V gene TRBV4-1; possible D gene TRBD1, 6 bases. Trimming took 3 bases from V and 2 from J, leaving 13 bases between them. This CDR3 is 15 amino acids long. The germline V gene encodes CDR1 MGHRA and CDR2 YSYEKL. In nucleotides, the CDR3 is TGCGCCAGCAGCCATCCCTCGACAGGAAACTATGGCTACACCTTC. Amino acids: CASSHPSTGNYGYTF.

The chain is built from TRBV25-1 and TRBJ1-1, with 8 bases matching TRBD1. This CDR3 has 15 residues. After removal of 6 bases from V and 0 bases from J, the junction contained 6 bases not matched to a gene. CDR1 and CDR2 from the germline V gene are MGHDK and SYGVNS. Written as DNA, the CDR3 is TGTGCCAGCAGCCCGCTGGACAGGGTGAACACTGAAGCTTTCTTT. Encoded protein: CASSPLDRVNTEAFF.

The chain uses TRBV4-2 and TRBJ1-1, with no clear D. V lost 0 bases and J 5 bases, leaving 10 bases between the germline ends. This CDR3 is 14 amino acids long. Looked up from germline, CDR1 is LGHNA and CDR2 is YNFKEQ. The CDR3 nucleotides read TGTGCCAGCAGCCAAGATAACACGGGTACTGAAGCTTTCTTT. Protein sequence: CASSQDNTGTEAFF.

The J gene is TRBJ2-7, the V gene TRBV29-1; 9 bases are a match to TRBD1. V was pared by 4 bases and J by 6 bases, with 7 bases of the junction left unmatched. CDR3 length: 13 residues. The germline V gene encodes CDR1 SQVTM and CDR2 ANQGSEA. CDR3 DNA sequence: TGCAGCGTTGCCCGGACAGGGGCTGGCGAGCAGTACTTC. Amino acids: CSVARTGAGEQYF.

This clone has just a few counts. V is TRBV2 and J is TRBJ1-6, with D maybe TRBD1 (5 bases). Germline V gene lookup returns CDR1 SNHLY and CDR2 FYNNEI. The CDR3 has 15 amino acids. V shed 5 bases and J shed 7 bases, with 15 bases lying between them. CDR3 amino acids: CASSQQVALNSPLHF. The CDR3 coding sequence is TGTGCCAGCAGTCAACAGGTAGCCCTCAATTCACCCCTCCACTTT. Looking up the rest from reference TRBV2 and TRBJ1-6 gives the full variable domain: EPEVTQTPSHQVTQMGQEVILRCVPISNHLYFYWYRQILGQKVEFLVSFYNNEISEKSEIFDDQFSVERPDGSNFTLKIRSTKLEDSAMYFCASSQQVALNSPLHFGNGTRLTVT.

J is TRBJ1-1 and V is TRBV6-2 or TRBV6-3, with D maybe TRBD1 (5 bases). The CDR3 extends over 11 amino acids. Germline CDR1 is MNHEY and CDR2 is SVGEGT. V lost 5 bases, J lost 5 bases, and 6 bases lay in between. The CDR3, as DNA: TGTGCCAGCAGTCAGGGTACTGAAGCTTTCTTT. Its translation: CASSQGTEAFF.

The chain links TRBV12-2 to TRBJ1-6. TRBV12-2 is a documented pseudogene. This CDR3 region has 14 residues. The CDR3 protein is CASRHGYYNSPLHF. For the CDR3, the DNA is TGTGCAAGTCGTCACGGGTACTATAATTCACCCCTCCACTTT.

This rearrangement joins TRBV7-9 to TRBJ2-5; 9 bases match TRBD2. With V trimmed by 1 base and J by 5 bases, 5 bases remained unmatched. Germline lookup yields CDR1 SEHNR and CDR2 FQNEAQ (reference sequence). There are 15 residues in the CDR3. The CDR3 DNA follows: TGTGCCAGCAGCTTAGGGCTAGCGGGGATGGAGACCCAGTACTTC. Protein product: CASSLGLAGMETQYF.

Written as DNA, the CDR3 is TGTGCCAGCAGCCAACAGGGGCTCTCTGGAAACACCATATATTTT. Amino acids: CASSQQGLSGNTIYF. This chain uses TRBV3-1 (or the pseudogene TRBV3-2) with TRBJ1-3; possible D gene TRBD1, 6 bases. V was pared by 2 bases and J by 0 bases, with 8 bases between. This CDR3 has 15 amino acids. CDR1 LGHDT and CDR2 YNNKEL come from the germline V gene (reference sequence).

This chain uses TRBV24-1 with TRBJ2-5, with D maybe TRBD1 (6 bases). V was shortened by 9 bases and J by 1 base, with 11 bases between the two germline ends. Per the germline V gene, CDR1 is KGHDR and CDR2 is SFDVKD. This CDR3 has 13 amino acids. The CDR3 coding sequence is TGTGCCACCTCGGGACACGTCCAAGAGACCCAGTACTTC. Amino acids: CATSGHVQETQYF.

This clone was observed a single time. This rearrangement joins TRBV2 to TRBJ1-6, with a tentative D call TRBD1 (5 bases). CDR1 and CDR2 (germline): SNHLY, FYNNEI. The CDR3 is 15 residues long. With 4 bases removed from V and 5 bases from J, the gap between germline ends came to 12 bases. CDR3 protein: CASSGGGVHNSPLHF. Written as DNA, the CDR3 is TGTGCCAGCAGTGGGGGGGGTGTCCATAATTCACCCCTCCACTTT.

The chain employs TRBV5-4 and TRBJ2-3; TRBD2 agrees at 12 bases. Germline V CDR1 and CDR2: SGHNT, YYREEE (reference sequence). CDR3 length: 15 amino acids. Germline trimming cut 4 bases from V and 3 bases from J; bases unmatched to any gene: 3. CDR3 region: CASSPSGGATDTQYF. The CDR3 DNA reads TGTGCCAGCAGCCCTAGCGGGGGGGCAACAGATACGCAGTATTTT.